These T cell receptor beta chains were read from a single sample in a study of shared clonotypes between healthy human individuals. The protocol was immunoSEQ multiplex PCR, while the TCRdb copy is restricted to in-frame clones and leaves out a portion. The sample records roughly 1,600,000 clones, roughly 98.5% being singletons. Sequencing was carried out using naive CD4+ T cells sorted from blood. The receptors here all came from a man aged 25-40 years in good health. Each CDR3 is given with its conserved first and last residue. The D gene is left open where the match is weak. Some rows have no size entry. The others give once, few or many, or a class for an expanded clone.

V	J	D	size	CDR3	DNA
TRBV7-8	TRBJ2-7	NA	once	CASSLGIEVYEQYF	TGTGCCAGCAGCTTGGGGATCGAGGTCTACGAGCAGTACTTC
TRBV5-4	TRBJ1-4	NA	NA	CASSFGSGWNEKLFF	TGTGCCAGCAGCTTTGGATCCGGATGGAATGAAAAACTGTTTTTT
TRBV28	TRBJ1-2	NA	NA	CASSLYRYGYTF	TGTGCCAGCAGCCTATACAGATATGGCTACACCTTC
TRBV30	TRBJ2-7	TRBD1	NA	CAWRETGTDRIGEQYF	TGTGCCTGGAGAGAAACCGGGACAGATAGAATCGGGGAGCAGTACTTC
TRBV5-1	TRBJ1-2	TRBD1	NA	CASSLYRGQDGYTF	TGCGCCAGCAGCTTGTACAGGGGGCAGGATGGCTACACCTTC
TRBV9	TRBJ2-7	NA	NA	CASSEGLYTYEQYF	TGTGCCAGCAGCGAGGGACTGTACACCTACGAGCAGTACTTC
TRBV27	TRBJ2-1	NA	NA	CASSPTGSQRYNEQFF	TGTGCCAGCAGCCCAACAGGGTCCCAACGGTACAATGAGCAGTTCTTC
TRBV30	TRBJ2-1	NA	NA	CAWSVYSGYNEQFF	TGTGCCTGGAGTGTCTATTCCGGGTACAATGAGCAGTTCTTC
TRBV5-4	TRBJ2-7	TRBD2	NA	CASSRTTSGRYEQYF	TGTGCCAGCAGTCGAACCACTAGCGGGAGATACGAGCAGTACTTC
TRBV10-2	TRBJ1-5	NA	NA	CASSGLTGFFQPQHF	TGCGCCAGCAGTGGCTTGACTGGTTTTTTTCAGCCCCAGCATTTT
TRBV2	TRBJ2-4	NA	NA	CASSRGSGDIQYF	TGTGCCAGCAGTCGGGGGTCGGGCGACATTCAGTACTTC
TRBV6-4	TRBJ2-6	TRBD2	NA	CASSELASGANVLTF	TGTGCCAGCAGCGAACTAGCGTCTGGGGCCAACGTCCTGACTTTC
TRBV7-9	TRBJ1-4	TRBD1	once	CASSPPDRGLSEKLFF	TGTGCCAGCAGCCCCCCGGACAGGGGGTTAAGTGAAAAACTGTTTTTT
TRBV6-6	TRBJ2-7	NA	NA	CASLEGGSYEQYF	TGTGCCAGCTTGGAGGGGGGGTCCTACGAGCAGTACTTC
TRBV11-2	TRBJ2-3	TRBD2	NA	CASSWERDADTQYF	TGTGCCAGCAGCTGGGAGCGGGACGCAGATACGCAGTATTTT
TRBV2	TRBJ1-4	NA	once	CASTRALGEKLFF	TGTGCCAGCACCAGGGCGCTCGGTGAAAAACTGTTTTTT
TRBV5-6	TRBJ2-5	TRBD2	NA	CASSLPGLAKETQYF	TGTGCCAGCAGCTTGCCGGGACTAGCGAAAGAGACCCAGTACTTC
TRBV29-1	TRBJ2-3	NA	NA	CSVALLAILGTDTQYF	TGCAGCGTTGCCCTTCTAGCGATACTGGGCACAGATACGCAGTATTTT
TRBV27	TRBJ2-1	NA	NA	CASINLGGLYNEQFF	TGTGCCAGCATAAACCTGGGGGGTTTGTACAATGAGCAGTTCTTC
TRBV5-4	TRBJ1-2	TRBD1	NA	CASSIDRGYGYTF	TGTGCCAGCAGCATAGACAGGGGGTATGGCTACACCTTC
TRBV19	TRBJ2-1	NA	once	CASIEDNEQFF	TGTGCCAGTATAGAGGACAATGAGCAGTTCTTC
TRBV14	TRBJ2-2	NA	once	CASSQDFSGLNTGELFF	TGTGCCAGCAGCCAAGATTTTAGCGGCTTAAACACCGGGGAGCTGTTTTTT
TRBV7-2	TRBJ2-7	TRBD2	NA	CASSSGGRETYEQYF	TGTGCCAGCAGCTCCGGAGGGCGGGAGACGTACGAGCAGTACTTC
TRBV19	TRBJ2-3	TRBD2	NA	CASRRLAGGPSDTQYF	TGTGCCAGTAGACGGCTAGCGGGAGGGCCATCAGATACGCAGTATTTT
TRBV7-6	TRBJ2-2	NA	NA	CAVQAMRTPNTGELFF	TGTGCGGTTCAAGCGATGCGGACACCGAACACCGGGGAGCTGTTTTTT
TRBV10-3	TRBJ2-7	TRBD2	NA	CAISVAGGSYEQYF	TGTGCCATCAGTGTGGCGGGAGGCAGCTACGAGCAGTACTTC
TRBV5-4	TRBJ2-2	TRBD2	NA	CASSSLADTGELFF	TGTGCCAGCAGCTCCCTAGCGGACACCGGGGAGCTGTTTTTT
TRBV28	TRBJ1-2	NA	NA	CASSFGASYGYTF	TGTGCCAGCAGTTTTGGGGCTTCTTATGGCTACACCTTC
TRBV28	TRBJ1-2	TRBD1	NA	CASTQQGAGYGYTF	TGTGCCAGCACCCAACAGGGGGCGGGCTATGGCTACACCTTC
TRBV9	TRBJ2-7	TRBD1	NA	CASSVAVTGAYEQYF	TGTGCCAGCAGCGTAGCGGTGACAGGGGCCTACGAGCAGTACTTC
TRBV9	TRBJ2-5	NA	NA	CASSFGGGALGETQYF	TGTGCCAGCAGCTTTGGTGGGGGGGCGCTTGGAGAGACCCAGTACTTC
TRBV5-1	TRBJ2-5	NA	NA	CASSLALGGGETQYF	TGCGCCAGCAGCTTGGCCTTGGGGGGAGGAGAGACCCAGTACTTC
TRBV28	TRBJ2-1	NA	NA	CASSSSGVGYNEQFF	TGTGCCAGCAGTTCGAGCGGAGTGGGCTACAATGAGCAGTTCTTC
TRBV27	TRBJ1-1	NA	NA	CASSFYKDTEAFF	TGTGCCAGCAGTTTTTACAAAGACACTGAAGCTTTCTTT
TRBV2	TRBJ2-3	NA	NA	CASRAKDTQYF	TGTGCCAGCAGGGCCAAGGATACGCAGTATTTT
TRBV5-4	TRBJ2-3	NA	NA	CASSLSGTSPPDTQYF	TGTGCCAGCAGCCTGAGTGGCACTAGTCCTCCAGATACGCAGTATTTT
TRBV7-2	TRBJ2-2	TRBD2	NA	CASSLQVLAGNTGELFF	TGTGCCAGCAGCTTACAGGTGCTAGCGGGGAACACCGGGGAGCTGTTTTTT
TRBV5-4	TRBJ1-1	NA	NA	CASSSRGGTEAFF	TGTGCCAGCAGTTCGCGGGGTGGCACTGAAGCTTTCTTT
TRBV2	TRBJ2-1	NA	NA	CASSLLREQFF	TGTGCCAGCAGCCTTCTCAGGGAGCAGTTCTTC
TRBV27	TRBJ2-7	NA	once	CASIDYRTYEQYF	TGTGCCAGCATAGATTACAGGACCTACGAGCAGTACTTC
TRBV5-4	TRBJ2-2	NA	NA	CASRASSNTGELFF	TGTGCCAGCAGGGCGTCTAGTAACACCGGGGAGCTGTTTTTT
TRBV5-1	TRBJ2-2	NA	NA	CASSLPSGGNTGELFF	TGCGCCAGCAGCTTGCCGAGCGGAGGGAACACCGGGGAGCTGTTTTTT
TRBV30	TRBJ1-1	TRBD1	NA	CAWSVRGFGQGMNTEAFF	TGTGCCTGGAGTGTACGGGGCTTTGGACAGGGGATGAACACTGAAGCTTTCTTT
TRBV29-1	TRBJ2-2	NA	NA	CSVEEPGTGELFF	TGCAGCGTTGAAGAGCCCGGTACCGGGGAGCTGTTTTTT
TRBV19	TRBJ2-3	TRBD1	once	CASRDRGRTDTQYF	TGTGCCAGTAGGGACAGGGGCCGCACAGATACGCAGTATTTT
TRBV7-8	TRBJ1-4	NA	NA	CATLQDPGGEKLFF	TGTGCCACCCTCCAGGACCCGGGAGGGGAAAAACTGTTTTTT
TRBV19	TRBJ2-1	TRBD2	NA	CASSESGTSGRTRLINEQFF	TGTGCCAGTAGTGAGTCCGGGACTAGCGGGAGGACCCGTCTAATCAATGAGCAGTTCTTC
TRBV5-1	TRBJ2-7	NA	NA	CASSVPGVDYEQYF	TGCGCCAGCAGCGTACCAGGGGTAGACTACGAGCAGTACTTC
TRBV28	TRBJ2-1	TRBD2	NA	CASIGSGRTNEQFF	TGTGCCAGCATTGGTAGCGGGAGAACAAATGAGCAGTTCTTC
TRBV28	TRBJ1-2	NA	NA	CASSLGREQGYTF	TGTGCCAGCAGTTTAGGCAGGGAGCAGGGCTACACCTTC
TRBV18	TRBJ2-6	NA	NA	CASSSQPGLGANVLTF	TGTGCCAGCTCATCCCAACCGGGTTTAGGGGCCAACGTCCTGACTTTC
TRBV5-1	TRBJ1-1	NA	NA	CASSLGQKVGTEAFF	TGCGCCAGCAGCTTGGGACAAAAGGTCGGTACTGAAGCTTTCTTT